These 3 T cell receptor beta chains share one sample of origin, sequenced in a study of T cells in Graves' hyperthyroidism and ophthalmopathy. TCR beta CDR3 sequences were amplified from RNA transcripts. Using the HTBI primer set, a first-round RT-PCR was run on the TCR CDR3. A single record per CDR3 protein comes from TCRdb applying MiXCR to the multiplex PCR reads. This repertoire shows approximately 370,000 distinct CDR3 sequences, under 15% found once; its top ten account for around a third. The material sequenced was blood. These receptors were obtained from a woman aged 25 to 39 with Graves' hyperthyroidism.

This clonotype was found many times. The V call is TRBV28, the J call TRBJ2-3, with TRBD1 matching over 9 bases. The CDR3 totals 18 residues. V dropped 5 bases and J dropped 5; count of bases not matched to a gene: 17. Germline V gene data show CDR1 as MDHEN and CDR2 as SYDVKM. This CDR3 reads CASSHFRDRVNSGDTQYF. The CDR3 nucleotides read TGTGCCAGCAGTCATTTCCGGGACAGGGTCAACTCGGGAGATACGCAGTATTTT. The variable domain in full, completed from reference TRBV28 and TRBJ2-3, reads DVKVTQSSRYLVKRTGEKVFLECVQDMDHENMFWYRQDPGLGLRLIYFSYDVKMKEKGDIPEGYSVSREKKERFSLILESASTNQTSMYLCASSHFRDRVNSGDTQYFGPGTRLTVL.

This clonotype occurred many times. V usage is TRBV5-8 and J usage is TRBJ1-5, with D possibly matching TRBD1 (5 bases). Germline CDR1 SGHTS, CDR2 YDEGEE. Trimming removed 1 base from V and 2 bases from J, with 16 bases in between. The CDR3 is made up of 17 amino acids. DNA for the CDR3: TGTGCCAGCAGCTTGTATAGGACAATGGTTGGCAATCAGCCCCAGCATTTT. Translation: CASSLYRTMVGNQPQHF.

This rearrangement joins TRBV15 to TRBJ2-7; D remains unclear. V was cut by 0 bases and J by 0 bases, with 15 bases left in between. The CDR3 totals 17 residues. CDR1 is LNHNV and CDR2 is YYDKDF in the germline V gene (reference sequence). For the CDR3, the DNA is TGTGCCACCAGCAGAGATTATGGCAGAACCTCCTCCTACGAGCAGTACTTC. As protein: CATSRDYGRTSSYEQYF.